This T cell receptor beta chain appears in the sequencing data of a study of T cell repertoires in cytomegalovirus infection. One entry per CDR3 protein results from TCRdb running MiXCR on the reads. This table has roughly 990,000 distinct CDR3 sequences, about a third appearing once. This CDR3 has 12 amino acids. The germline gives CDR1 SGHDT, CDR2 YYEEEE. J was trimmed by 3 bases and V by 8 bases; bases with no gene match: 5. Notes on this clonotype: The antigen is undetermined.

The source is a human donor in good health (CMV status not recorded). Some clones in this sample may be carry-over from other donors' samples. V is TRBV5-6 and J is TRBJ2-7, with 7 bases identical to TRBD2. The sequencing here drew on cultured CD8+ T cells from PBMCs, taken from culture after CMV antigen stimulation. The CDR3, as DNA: TGTGCCAGGGGAGCGGGGTTCTACGAGCAGTACTTC. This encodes CARGAGFYEQYF.